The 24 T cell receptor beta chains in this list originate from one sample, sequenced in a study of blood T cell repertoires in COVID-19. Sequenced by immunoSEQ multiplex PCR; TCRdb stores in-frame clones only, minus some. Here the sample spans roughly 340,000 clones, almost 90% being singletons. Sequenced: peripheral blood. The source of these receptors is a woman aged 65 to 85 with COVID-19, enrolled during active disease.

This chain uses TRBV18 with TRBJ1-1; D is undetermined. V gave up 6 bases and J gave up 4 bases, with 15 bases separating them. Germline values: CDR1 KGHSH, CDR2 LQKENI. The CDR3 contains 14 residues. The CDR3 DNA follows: TGTGCCAGCTCCGGAGCGAGGGCGAGCACTGAAGCTTTCTTT. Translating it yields CASSGARASTEAFF.

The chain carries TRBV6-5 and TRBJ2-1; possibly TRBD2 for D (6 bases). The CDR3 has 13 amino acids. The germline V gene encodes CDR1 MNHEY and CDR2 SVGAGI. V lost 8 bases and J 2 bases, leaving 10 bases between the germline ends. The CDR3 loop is CASQGLPYNEQFF. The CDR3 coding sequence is TGTGCCAGCCAAGGACTACCCTACAATGAGCAGTTCTTC.

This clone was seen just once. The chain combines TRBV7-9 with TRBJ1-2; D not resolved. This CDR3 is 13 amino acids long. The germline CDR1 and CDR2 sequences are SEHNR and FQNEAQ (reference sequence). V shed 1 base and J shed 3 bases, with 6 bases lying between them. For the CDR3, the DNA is TGTGCCAGCAGCTTAGACAGCCACTATGGCTACACCTTC. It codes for CASSLDSHYGYTF.

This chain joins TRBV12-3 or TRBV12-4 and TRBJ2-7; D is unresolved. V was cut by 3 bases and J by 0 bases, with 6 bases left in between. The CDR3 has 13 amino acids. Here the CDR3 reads CASSFSGSYEQYF. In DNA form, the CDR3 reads TGTGCCAGCAGTTTTAGTGGCTCCTACGAGCAGTACTTC.

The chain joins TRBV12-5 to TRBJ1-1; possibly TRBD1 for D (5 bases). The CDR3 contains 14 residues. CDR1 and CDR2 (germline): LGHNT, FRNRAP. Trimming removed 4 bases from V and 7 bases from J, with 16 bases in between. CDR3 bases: TGTGCTAGTGGTTCAGAGGGGCCCGGGGGTGAAGCTTTCTTT. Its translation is CASGSEGPGGEAFF. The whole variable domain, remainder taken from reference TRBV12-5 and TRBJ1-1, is DARVTQTPRHKVTEMGQEVTMRCQPILGHNTVFWYRQTMMQGLELLAYFRNRAPLDDSGMPKDRFSAEMPDATLATLKIQPSEPRDSAVYFCASGSEGPGGEAFFGQGTRLTVV.

The CDR3 DNA sequence: TGTGCCAGCAGCCAAGTTAGCGGGGGGGCCTCCTACGAGCAGTACTTC. It yields the protein CASSQVSGGASYEQYF. This chain joins TRBV4-2 and TRBJ2-7; 11 bases are shared with TRBD2. The CDR3 extends over 16 amino acids. The germline V gene encodes CDR1 LGHNA and CDR2 YNFKEQ. J was trimmed by 0 bases and V by 1 base; bases with no gene match: 2.

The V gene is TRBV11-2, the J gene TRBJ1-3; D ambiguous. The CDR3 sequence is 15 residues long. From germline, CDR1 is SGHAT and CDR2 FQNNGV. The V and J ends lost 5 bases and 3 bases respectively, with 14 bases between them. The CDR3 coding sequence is TGTGCCAGCAGCCCTGGAACAGTATTTGGAAACACCATATATTTT. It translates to CASSPGTVFGNTIYF.

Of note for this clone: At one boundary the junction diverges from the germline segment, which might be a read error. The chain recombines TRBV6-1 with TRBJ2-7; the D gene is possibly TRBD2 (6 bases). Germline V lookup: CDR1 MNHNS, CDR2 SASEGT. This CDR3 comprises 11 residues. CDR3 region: CASSEWDSLSF. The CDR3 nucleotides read TGTGCCAGCAGTGAATGGGACTCCTTAAGCTTC.

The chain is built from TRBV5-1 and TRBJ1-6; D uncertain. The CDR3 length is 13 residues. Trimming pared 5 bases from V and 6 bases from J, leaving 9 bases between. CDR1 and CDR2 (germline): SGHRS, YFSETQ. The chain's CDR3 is CASRGEPNSPLHF. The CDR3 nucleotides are TGCGCCAGCAGGGGCGAGCCTAATTCACCCCTCCACTTT.

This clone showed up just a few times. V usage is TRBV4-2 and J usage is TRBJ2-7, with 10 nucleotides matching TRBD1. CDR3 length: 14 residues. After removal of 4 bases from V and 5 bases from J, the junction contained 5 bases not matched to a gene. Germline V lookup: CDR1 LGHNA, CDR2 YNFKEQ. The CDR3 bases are TGTGCCAGCAGCCTCTCCGGGACAGGGGACGAGCAGTACTTC. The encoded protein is CASSLSGTGDEQYF.

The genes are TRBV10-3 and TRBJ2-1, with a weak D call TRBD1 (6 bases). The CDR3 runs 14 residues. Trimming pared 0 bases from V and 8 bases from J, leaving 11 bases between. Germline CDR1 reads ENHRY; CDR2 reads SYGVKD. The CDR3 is CAISESTGSYEQFF. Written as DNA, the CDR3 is TGTGCCATCAGTGAGTCTACAGGGTCCTATGAGCAGTTCTTC.

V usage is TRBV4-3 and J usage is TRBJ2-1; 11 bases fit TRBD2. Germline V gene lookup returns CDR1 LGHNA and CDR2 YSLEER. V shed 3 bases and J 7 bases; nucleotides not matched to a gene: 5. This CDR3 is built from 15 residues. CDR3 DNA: TGCGCCAGCAGCCATCTAGCGGGGGGAATGAATGAGCAGTTCTTC. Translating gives CASSHLAGGMNEQFF.

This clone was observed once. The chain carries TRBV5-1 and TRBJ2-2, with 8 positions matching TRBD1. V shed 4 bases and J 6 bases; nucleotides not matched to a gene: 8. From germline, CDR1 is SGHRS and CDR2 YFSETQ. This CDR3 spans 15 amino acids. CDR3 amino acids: CASSVGQGSPGELFF. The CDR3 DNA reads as TGCGCCAGCAGCGTAGGACAGGGCTCCCCCGGGGAGCTGTTTTTT. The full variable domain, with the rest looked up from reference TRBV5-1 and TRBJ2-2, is KAGVTQTPRYLIKTRGQQVTLSCSPISGHRSVSWYQQTPGQGLQFLFEYFSETQRNKGNFPGRFSGRQFSNSRSEMNVSTLELGDSALYLCASSVGQGSPGELFFGEGSRLTVL.

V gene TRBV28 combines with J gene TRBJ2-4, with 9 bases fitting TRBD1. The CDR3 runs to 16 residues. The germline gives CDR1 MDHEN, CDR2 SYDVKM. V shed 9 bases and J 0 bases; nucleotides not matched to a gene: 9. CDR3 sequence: CASQNDRGVAKNIQYF. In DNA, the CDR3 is TGTGCCAGTCAGAATGACAGGGGGGTAGCCAAAAACATTCAGTACTTC.

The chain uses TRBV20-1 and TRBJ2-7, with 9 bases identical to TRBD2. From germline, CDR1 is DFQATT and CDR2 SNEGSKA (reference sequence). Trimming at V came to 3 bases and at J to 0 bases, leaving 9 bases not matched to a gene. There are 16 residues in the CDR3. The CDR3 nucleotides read TGCAGTGCTAGTTTGTCAGCGGGGGGCCTCTCCTACGAGCAGTACTTC. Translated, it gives CSASLSAGGLSYEQYF.

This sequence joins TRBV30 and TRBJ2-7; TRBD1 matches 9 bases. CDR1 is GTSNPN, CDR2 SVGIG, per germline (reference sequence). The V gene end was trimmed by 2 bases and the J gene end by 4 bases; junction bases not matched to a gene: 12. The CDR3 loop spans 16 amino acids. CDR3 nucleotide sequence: TGTGCCTGGAGTCACTTCGCTACAGGGGGCGTTTACGAGCAGTACTTC. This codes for CAWSHFATGGVYEQYF.

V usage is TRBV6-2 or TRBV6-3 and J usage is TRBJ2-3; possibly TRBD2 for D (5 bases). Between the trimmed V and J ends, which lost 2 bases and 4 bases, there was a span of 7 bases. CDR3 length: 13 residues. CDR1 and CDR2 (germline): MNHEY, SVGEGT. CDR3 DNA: TGTGCCAGCAGTTACACTAGGGCAGATACGCAGTATTTT. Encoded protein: CASSYTRADTQYF.

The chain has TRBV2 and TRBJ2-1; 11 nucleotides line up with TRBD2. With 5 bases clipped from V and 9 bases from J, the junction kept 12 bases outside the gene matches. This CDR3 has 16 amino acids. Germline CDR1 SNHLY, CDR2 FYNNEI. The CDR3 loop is CASSPLAGGPWGEQFF. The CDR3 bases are TGTGCCAGCAGTCCCCTAGCGGGGGGACCCTGGGGTGAGCAGTTCTTC.

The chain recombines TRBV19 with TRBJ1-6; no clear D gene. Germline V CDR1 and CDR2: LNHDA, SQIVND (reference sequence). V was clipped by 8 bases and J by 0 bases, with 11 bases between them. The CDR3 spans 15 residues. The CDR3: CASCLISSYNSPLHF. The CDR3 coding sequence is TGTGCCAGTTGCTTGATTAGCTCCTATAATTCACCCCTCCACTTT.

In nucleotides, the CDR3 is TGTGCCAGCAAGGATCCGGTGGGACAGGGGACCCCTAAGTCCTACAATGAGCAGTTCTTC. It specifies CASKDPVGQGTPKSYNEQFF. The V call is TRBV9, the J call TRBJ2-1, with 10 positions matching TRBD1. This CDR3 is built from 20 residues. After removal of 6 bases from V and 1 base from J, the junction contained 19 bases not matched to a gene. Germline-derived CDR1 and CDR2 are SGDLS and YYNGEE.

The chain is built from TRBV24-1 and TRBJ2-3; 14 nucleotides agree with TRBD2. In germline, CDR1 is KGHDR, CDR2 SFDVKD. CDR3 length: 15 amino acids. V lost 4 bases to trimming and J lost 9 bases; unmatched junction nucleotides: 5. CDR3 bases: TGTGCCACCAGTGACCAGGGACTAGCGGGAGAAACGCAGTATTTT. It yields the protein CATSDQGLAGETQYF.

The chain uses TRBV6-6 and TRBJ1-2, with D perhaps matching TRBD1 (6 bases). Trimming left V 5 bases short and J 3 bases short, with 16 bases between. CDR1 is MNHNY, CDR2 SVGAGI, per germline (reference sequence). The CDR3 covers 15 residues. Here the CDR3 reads CASSPSPGAHYGYTF. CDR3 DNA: TGTGCCAGCAGTCCCTCCCCAGGGGCGCACTATGGCTACACCTTC.

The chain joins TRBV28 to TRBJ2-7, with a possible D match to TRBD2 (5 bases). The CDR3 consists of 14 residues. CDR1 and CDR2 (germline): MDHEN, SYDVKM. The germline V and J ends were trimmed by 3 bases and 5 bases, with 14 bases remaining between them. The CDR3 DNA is TGTGCCAGCAGTTTGCCGGACTGGCCCCACGAGCAGTACTTC. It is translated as CASSLPDWPHEQYF. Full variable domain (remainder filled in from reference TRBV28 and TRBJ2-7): DVKVTQSSRYLVKRTGEKVFLECVQDMDHENMFWYRQDPGLGLRLIYFSYDVKMKEKGDIPEGYSVSREKKERFSLILESASTNQTSMYLCASSLPDWPHEQYFGPGTRLTVT.

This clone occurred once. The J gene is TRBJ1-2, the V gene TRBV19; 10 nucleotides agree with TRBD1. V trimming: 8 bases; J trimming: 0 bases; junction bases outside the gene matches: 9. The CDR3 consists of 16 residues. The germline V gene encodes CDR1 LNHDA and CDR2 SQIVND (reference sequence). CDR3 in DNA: TGTGCCAGTTTCGGTGGGGACAGGGGCTCTAACTATGGCTACACCTTC. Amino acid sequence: CASFGGDRGSNYGYTF.